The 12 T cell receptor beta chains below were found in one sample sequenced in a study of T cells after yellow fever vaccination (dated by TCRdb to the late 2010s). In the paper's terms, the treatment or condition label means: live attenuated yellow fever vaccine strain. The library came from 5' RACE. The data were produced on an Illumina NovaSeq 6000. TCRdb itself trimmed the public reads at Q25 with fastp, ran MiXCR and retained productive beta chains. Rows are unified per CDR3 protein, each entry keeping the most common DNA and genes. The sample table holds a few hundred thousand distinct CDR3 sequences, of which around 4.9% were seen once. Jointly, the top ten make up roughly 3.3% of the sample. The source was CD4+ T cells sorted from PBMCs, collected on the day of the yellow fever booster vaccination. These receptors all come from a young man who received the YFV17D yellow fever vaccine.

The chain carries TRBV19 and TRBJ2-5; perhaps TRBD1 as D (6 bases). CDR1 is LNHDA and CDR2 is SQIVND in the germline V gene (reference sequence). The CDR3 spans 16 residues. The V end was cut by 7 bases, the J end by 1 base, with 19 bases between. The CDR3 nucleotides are TGTGCCAGTACTTCTCAAGGGGGTGCCTTCCAAGAGACCCAGTACTTC. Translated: CASTSQGGAFQETQYF.

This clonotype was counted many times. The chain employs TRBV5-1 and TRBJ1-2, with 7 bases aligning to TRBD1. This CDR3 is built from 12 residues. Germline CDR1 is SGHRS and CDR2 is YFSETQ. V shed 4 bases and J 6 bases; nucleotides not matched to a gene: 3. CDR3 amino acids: CASSPDRDGYTF. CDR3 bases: TGCGCCAGCAGCCCCGACAGGGATGGCTACACCTTC.

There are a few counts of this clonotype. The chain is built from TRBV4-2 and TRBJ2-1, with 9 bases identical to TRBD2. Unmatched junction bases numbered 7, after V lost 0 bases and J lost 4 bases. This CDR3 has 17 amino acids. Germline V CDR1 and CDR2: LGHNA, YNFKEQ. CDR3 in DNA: TGTGCCAGCAGCCAAGACGGCGGGGGGGCCAGGTACAATGAGCAGTTCTTC. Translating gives CASSQDGGGARYNEQFF.

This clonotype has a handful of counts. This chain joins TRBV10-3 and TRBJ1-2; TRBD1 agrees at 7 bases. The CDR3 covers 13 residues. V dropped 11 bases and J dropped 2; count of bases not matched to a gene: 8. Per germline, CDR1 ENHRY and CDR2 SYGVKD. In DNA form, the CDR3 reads TGTGCCTCCAGGGGGGTTTTAAACTATGGCTACACCTTC. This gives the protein CASRGVLNYGYTF.

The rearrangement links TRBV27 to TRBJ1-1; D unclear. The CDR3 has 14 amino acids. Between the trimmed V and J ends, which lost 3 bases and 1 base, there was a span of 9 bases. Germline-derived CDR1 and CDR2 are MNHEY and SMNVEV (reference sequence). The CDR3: CASSFTRTNTEAFF. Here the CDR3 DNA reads TGTGCCAGCAGTTTTACGCGGACGAACACTGAAGCTTTCTTT.

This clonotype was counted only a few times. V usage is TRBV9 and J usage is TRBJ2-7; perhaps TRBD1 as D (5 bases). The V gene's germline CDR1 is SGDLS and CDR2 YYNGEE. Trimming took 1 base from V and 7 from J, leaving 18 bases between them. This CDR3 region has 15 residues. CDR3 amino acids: CASSVSPDSQKEQYF. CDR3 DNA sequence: TGTGCCAGCAGCGTATCCCCAGACAGTCAAAAAGAGCAGTACTTC.

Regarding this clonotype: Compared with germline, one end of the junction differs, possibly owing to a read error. The CDR3 spells CASSLVGSGGPGTEYF. The DNA of the CDR3 is TGTGCCAGCAGTTTAGTTGGTAGCGGGGGTCCTGGGACCGAGTACTTC. The chain recombines TRBV12-3 or TRBV12-4 with TRBJ2-5; TRBD2 aligns across 9 bases. This CDR3 spans 16 amino acids.

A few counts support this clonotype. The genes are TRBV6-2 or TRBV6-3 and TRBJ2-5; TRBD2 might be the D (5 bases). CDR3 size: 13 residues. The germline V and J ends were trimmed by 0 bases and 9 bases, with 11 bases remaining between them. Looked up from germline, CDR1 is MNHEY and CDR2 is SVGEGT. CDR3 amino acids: CASSYSGNEAQYF. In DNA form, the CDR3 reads TGTGCCAGCAGTTACTCCGGGAATGAGGCCCAGTACTTC.

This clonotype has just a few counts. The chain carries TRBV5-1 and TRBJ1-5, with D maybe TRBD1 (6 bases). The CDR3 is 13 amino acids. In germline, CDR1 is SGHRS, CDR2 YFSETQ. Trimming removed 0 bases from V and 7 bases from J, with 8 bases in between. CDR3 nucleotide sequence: TGCGCCAGCAGCTTGGTAGGGGGACAGCCCCAGCATTTT. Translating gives CASSLVGGQPQHF. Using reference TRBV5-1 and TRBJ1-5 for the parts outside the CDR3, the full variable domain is KAGVTQTPRYLIKTRGQQVTLSCSPISGHRSVSWYQQTPGQGLQFLFEYFSETQRNKGNFPGRFSGRQFSNSRSEMNVSTLELGDSALYLCASSLVGGQPQHFGDGTRLSIL.

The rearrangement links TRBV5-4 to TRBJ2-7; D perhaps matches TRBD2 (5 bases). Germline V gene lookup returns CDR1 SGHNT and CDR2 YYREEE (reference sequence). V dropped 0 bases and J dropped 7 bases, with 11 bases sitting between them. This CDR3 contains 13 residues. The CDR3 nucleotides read TGTGCCAGCAGCTTGGACTCCACGGGAGAGCAGTACTTC. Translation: CASSLDSTGEQYF.

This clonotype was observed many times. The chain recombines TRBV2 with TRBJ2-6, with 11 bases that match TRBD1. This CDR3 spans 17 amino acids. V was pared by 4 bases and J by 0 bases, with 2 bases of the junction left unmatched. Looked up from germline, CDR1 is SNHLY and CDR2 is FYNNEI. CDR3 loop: CASSGGTGGSGANVLTF. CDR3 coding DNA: TGTGCCAGCAGTGGAGGGACAGGGGGCTCTGGGGCCAACGTCCTGACTTTC.

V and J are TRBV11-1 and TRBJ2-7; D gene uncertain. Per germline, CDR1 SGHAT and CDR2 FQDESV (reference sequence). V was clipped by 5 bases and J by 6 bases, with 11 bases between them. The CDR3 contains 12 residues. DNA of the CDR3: TGTGCCAGCAGCCAACCCGTGGGCGAGCAGTACTTC. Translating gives CASSQPVGEQYF.